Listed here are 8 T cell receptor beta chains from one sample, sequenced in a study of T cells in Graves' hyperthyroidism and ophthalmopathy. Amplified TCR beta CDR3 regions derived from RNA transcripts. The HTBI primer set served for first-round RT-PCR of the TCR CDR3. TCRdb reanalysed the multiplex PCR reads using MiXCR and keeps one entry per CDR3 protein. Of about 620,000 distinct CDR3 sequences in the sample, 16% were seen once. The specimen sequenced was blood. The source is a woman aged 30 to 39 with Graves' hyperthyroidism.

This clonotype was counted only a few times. DNA for the CDR3: TGTGCCAGCAGCCCGGACAGGGGGCATGAAAAACTGTTTTTT. Amino acids: CASSPDRGHEKLFF. This chain uses TRBV7-9 with TRBJ1-4; 11 nucleotides line up with TRBD1. This CDR3 has 14 residues. Germline V lookup: CDR1 SEHNR, CDR2 FQNEAQ (reference sequence). Trimming cost V 5 bases and J 6 bases; bases outside gene matches: 2. Full variable domain (rest looked up from reference TRBV7-9 and TRBJ1-4): DTGVSQNPRHKITKRGQNVTFRCDPISEHNRLYWYRQTLGQGPEFLTYFQNEAQLEKSRLLSDRFSAERPKGSFSTLEIQRTEQGDSAMYLCASSPDRGHEKLFFGSGTQLSVL.

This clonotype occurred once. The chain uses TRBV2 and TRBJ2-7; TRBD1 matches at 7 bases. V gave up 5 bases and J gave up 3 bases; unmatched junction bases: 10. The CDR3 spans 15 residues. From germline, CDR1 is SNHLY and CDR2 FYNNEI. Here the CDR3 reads CASSLFPGQIYEQYF. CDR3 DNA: TGTGCCAGCAGTTTGTTCCCGGGACAGATCTACGAGCAGTACTTC.

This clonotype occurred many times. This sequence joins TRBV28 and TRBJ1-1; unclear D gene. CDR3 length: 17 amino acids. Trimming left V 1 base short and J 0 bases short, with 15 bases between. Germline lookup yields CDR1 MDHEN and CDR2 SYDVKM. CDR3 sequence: CASSLSPALGMNTEAFF. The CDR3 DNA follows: TGTGCCAGCAGTTTATCCCCTGCGTTAGGCATGAACACTGAAGCTTTCTTT.

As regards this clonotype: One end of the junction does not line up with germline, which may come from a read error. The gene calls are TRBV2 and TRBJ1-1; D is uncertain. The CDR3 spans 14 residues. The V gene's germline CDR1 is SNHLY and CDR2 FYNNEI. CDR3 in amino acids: CASSDWTVNTEASF. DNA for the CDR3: TGTGCCAGCAGTGATTGGACGGTGAACACTGAAGCTTCCTTT.

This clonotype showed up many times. The CDR3 DNA follows: TGTGCCAGCGGACAGGGGAGCTCCTACGAGCAGTACTTC. Protein sequence: CASGQGSSYEQYF. V and J are TRBV27 and TRBJ2-7; 9 positions match TRBD1. CDR1 is MNHEY and CDR2 is SMNVEV in the germline V gene (reference sequence). The length of the CDR3 is 13 residues. V gave up 8 bases and J gave up 0 bases; unmatched junction bases: 2.

The CDR3, as DNA: TGTGCCAGCAGTTTAACTGGACGGGGGAACACTGAAGCTTTCTTT. This gives the protein CASSLTGRGNTEAFF. The rearrangement uses TRBV27 and TRBJ1-1; D remains ambiguous. The CDR3 has 15 residues. CDR1 is MNHEY, CDR2 SMNVEV, per germline (reference sequence). V was shortened by 2 bases and J by 1 base, with 11 bases between the two germline ends.

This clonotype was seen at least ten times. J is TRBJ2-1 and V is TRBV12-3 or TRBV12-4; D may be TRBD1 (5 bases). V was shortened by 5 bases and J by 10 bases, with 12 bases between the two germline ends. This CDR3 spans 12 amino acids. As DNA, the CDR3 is TGTGCCAGCAGTCCTCGGACAAAGGAGCAGTTCTTC. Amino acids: CASSPRTKEQFF.

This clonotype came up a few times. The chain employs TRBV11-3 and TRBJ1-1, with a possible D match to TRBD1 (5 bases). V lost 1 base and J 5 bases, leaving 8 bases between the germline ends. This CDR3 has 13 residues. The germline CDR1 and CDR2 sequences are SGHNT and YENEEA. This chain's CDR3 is CASSLVWGTEAFF. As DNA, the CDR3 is TGTGCCAGCAGCTTAGTCTGGGGGACTGAAGCTTTCTTT.